This TCR beta chain came from a study of blood T cell repertoires in COVID-19. Per the germline V gene, CDR1 is MNHEY and CDR2 is SMNVEV (reference sequence). Deletions cut 5 bases from V and 0 bases from J, with 8 bases between. This CDR3 has 13 residues. Sequencing was performed with immunoSEQ multiplex PCR; in TCRdb, only in-frame clones are kept and a portion is missing. The data contain some 320,000 clones, roughly 91% of them seen just once; the ten biggest clones take up 11%. The chain has TRBV27 and TRBJ2-7; D unresolved. The sequence derives from a woman aged 25 to 39 with COVID-19, enrolled during active disease. The sequenced material came from peripheral blood. The CDR3 sequence: CASSITVSYEQYF. In DNA form, the CDR3 reads TGTGCCAGCAGTATAACGGTCTCCTACGAGCAGTACTTC.